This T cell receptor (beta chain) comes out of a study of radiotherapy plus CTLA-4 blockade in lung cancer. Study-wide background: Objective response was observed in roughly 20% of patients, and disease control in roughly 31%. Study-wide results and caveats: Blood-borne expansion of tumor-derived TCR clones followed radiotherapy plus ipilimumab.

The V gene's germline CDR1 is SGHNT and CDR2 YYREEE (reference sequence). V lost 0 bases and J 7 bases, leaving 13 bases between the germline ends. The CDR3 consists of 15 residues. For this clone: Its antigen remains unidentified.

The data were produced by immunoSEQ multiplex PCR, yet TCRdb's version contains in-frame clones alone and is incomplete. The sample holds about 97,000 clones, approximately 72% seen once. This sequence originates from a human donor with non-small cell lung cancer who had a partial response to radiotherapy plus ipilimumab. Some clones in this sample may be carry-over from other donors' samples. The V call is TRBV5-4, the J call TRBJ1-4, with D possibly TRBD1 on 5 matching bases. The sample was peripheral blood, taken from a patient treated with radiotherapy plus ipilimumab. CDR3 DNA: TGTGCCAGCAGCTTGGAAAGGGGCAGGAGTGAAAAACTGTTTTTT. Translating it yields CASSLERGRSEKLFF.